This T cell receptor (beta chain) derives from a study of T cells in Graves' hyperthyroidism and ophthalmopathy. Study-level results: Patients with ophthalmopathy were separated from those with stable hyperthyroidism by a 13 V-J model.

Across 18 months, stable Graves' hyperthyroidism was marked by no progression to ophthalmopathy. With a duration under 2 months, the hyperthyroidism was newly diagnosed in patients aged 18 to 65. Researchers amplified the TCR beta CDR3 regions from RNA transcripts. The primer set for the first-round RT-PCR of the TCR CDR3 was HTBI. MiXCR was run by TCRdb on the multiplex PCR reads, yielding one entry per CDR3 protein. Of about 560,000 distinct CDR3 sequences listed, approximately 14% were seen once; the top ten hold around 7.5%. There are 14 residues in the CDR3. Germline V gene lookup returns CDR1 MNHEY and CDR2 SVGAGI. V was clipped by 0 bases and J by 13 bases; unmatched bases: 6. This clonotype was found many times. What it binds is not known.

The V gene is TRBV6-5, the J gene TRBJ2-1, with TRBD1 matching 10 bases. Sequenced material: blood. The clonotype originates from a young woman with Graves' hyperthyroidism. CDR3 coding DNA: TGTGCCAGCAGTTACTCGACAGGGGGCTTCCAACAGTTCTTC. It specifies CASSYSTGGFQQFF.